This is a list of T cell receptor beta chains from one sample in a study of T-cell memory formation after mild COVID-19. One entry per CDR3 protein results from TCRdb running MiXCR on the 5' RACE reads. This table holds around 400,000 distinct CDR3 sequences, around 24% found once. The sequencing input was PBMCs or a T cell subset sorted from them (not recorded which). The receptors here all came from an adult woman who had mild COVID-19 (a few samples of this study predate the infection). Cell type and time point are not known. Each CDR3 is given with its conserved first and last residue. The D gene is left open where the match is weak. Size is stated for part of the rows, as once, few or many counts, or as a class when the clone is expanded.

j_call v_call d_call clone_size cdr3_aa cdr3_nt
TRBJ2-3 TRBV7-3 . . CASSLSLTVDTQYF TGTGCCAGCAGCTTAAGTTTGACAGTGGATACGCAGTATTTT
TRBJ2-7 TRBV12-3/TRBV12-4 TRBD2 . CASSLGVAGSSYEQYF TGTGCCAGCAGTTTAGGGGTAGCGGGGTCCTCCTACGAGCAGTACTTC
TRBJ2-1 TRBV12-3/TRBV12-4 TRBD2 once CASSPEVAGGYRNEQFF TGTGCCAGCAGCCCTGAAGTAGCGGGGGGGTACCGGAATGAGCAGTTCTTC
TRBJ2-1 TRBV6-6 . . CASSYSRDPKFF TGTGCCAGCAGTTACTCCCGGGACCCGAAGTTCTTC
TRBJ2-7 TRBV7-9 TRBD1 . CASTDTGTGSSYEQYF TGTGCCAGCACAGATACCGGGACAGGGTCCTCCTACGAGCAGTACTTC
TRBJ2-7 TRBV18 TRBD2 few CASSPGTSGEQYF TGTGCCAGCTCACCGGGGACTAGCGGTGAGCAGTACTTC
TRBJ2-7 TRBV11-3 TRBD1 . CASSSFGDSTYEQYF TGTGCCAGCAGCTCCTTTGGGGACAGTACCTACGAGCAGTACTTC
TRBJ2-3 TRBV29-1 TRBD2 many CSAIGLAGTSTDTQYF TGCAGCGCGATTGGACTAGCGGGAACTAGCACAGATACGCAGTATTTT
TRBJ1-2 TRBV11-2 . few CASSLEGAANYGYTF TGTGCCAGCAGCTTAGAAGGGGCCGCTAACTATGGCTACACCTTC
TRBJ2-3 TRBV6-5 TRBD2 . CASSRAGGLGDTQYF TGTGCCAGCAGTAGAGCGGGGGGGCTCGGAGATACGCAGTATTTT
TRBJ2-3 TRBV7-9 . . CAGRRERDTDTQYF TGTGCCGGACGGCGGGAACGCGACACAGATACGCAGTATTTT
TRBJ2-3 TRBV7-9 . . CASSSTRMSSTDTQYF TGTGCCAGCAGCTCCACTCGGATGTCGAGCACAGATACGCAGTATTTT
TRBJ1-5 TRBV4-1 . many CASSQVDLVDFRLPQHF TGCGCCAGCAGCCAAGTAGATTTGGTCGACTTCAGATTGCCCCAGCATTTT
TRBJ1-1 TRBV19 . . CASSWQLEAFF TGTGCCAGTAGTTGGCAGCTAGAAGCTTTCTTT
TRBJ1-5 TRBV4-1 . . CASSQVSGPQPQHF TGCGCCAGCAGCCAAGTTTCAGGGCCTCAGCCCCAGCATTTT
TRBJ1-5 TRBV12-3/TRBV12-4 . few CASSYGGNQPQHF TGTGCCAGCAGTTATGGTGGCAATCAGCCCCAGCATTTT
TRBJ2-5 TRBV5-6 . few CASSLDGETQYF TGTGCCAGCAGTTTGGACGGAGAGACCCAGTACTTC
TRBJ2-7 TRBV7-9 TRBD2 . CASSLAVTSGISEQYF TGTGCCAGCAGCTTAGCCGTGACTAGCGGGATCAGCGAGCAGTACTTC
TRBJ2-1 TRBV11-2 TRBD2 . CASSTQTSGTNEQFF TGTGCCAGCAGCACCCAGACTAGCGGGACCAATGAGCAGTTCTTC
TRBJ2-2 TRBV4-2 . . CASSQADGVTLLFF TGTGCCAGCAGCCAAGCGGACGGGGTGACACTGCTGTTTTTT
TRBJ2-4 TRBV4-1 . . CASSQDNRAGPLAKNIQYF TGCGCCAGCAGCCAAGATAACCGTGCAGGTCCTCTAGCCAAAAACATTCAGTACTTC
TRBJ2-2 TRBV4-1 TRBD2 . CASSQSGTSGIGELFF TGCGCCAGCAGCCAGTCCGGGACTAGCGGGATCGGGGAGCTGTTTTTT
TRBJ2-5 TRBV5-1 . . CASSEGGPRGETQYF TGCGCCAGCAGCGAAGGGGGGCCCCGGGGAGAGACCCAGTACTTC
TRBJ1-3 TRBV9 . . CASSESSGNTIYF TGTGCCAGCAGCGAAAGCTCTGGAAACACCATATATTTT
TRBJ2-7 TRBV5-1 TRBD1 . CASSQGQALYEQYF TGCGCCAGCAGCCAAGGACAGGCCCTCTACGAGCAGTACTTC
TRBJ2-7 TRBV6-2/TRBV6-3 . . CASSDPVSRPFSYEQYF TGTGCCAGCAGCGACCCGGTTTCACGGCCGTTCTCCTACGAGCAGTACTTC
TRBJ2-7 TRBV5-4 TRBD2 few CASSYGLVSSHEQYF TGTGCCAGCAGTTATGGACTAGTATCTTCCCACGAGCAGTACTTC
TRBJ2-5 TRBV25-1 . few CASSESGHQETQYF TGTGCCAGCAGTGAATCGGGGCACCAAGAGACCCAGTACTTC
TRBJ2-5 TRBV7-7 TRBD2 . CASSLGLAGPETQYF TGTGCTAGCAGCCTAGGACTAGCGGGACCTGAGACCCAGTACTTC
TRBJ2-5 TRBV5-1 TRBD1 few CASSPLDRHQETQYF TGCGCCAGCAGTCCCCTGGACAGGCATCAAGAGACCCAGTACTTC
TRBJ2-1 TRBV12-3/TRBV12-4 TRBD2 . CASNLAGGPNNEQFF TGTGCCAGCAACCTAGCGGGAGGGCCAAATAATGAGCAGTTCTTC
TRBJ2-5 TRBV12-3/TRBV12-4 TRBD2 few CASSQLAGGPGIPQTQYF TGTGCCAGCAGTCAGCTAGCGGGGGGGCCTGGAATCCCCCAGACCCAGTACTTC
TRBJ1-2 TRBV7-9 TRBD1 few CASSLQGAITYGYTF TGTGCCAGCAGCTTACAGGGGGCGATTACCTATGGCTACACCTTC
TRBJ1-5 TRBV12-3/TRBV12-4 TRBD1 . CASSTPSRTGSSQHF TGTGCCAGCAGCACACCCTCGAGGACAGGCTCCTCGCAGCATTTT
TRBJ2-1 TRBV7-9 . many CASSTMGHNEQFF TGTGCCAGCAGCACAATGGGTCACAATGAGCAGTTCTTC
TRBJ2-1 TRBV24-1 . few CATSDFLNEQFF TGTGCCACCAGTGATTTTCTAAATGAGCAGTTCTTC
TRBJ2-3 TRBV15 . . CATRPPLLDTQYF TGTGCCACCAGACCGCCTTTATTAGATACGCAGTATTTT
TRBJ2-5 TRBV2 . few CASSAMNSEETQYF TGTGCCAGCAGTGCAATGAATTCGGAAGAGACCCAGTACTTC
TRBJ1-5 TRBV7-9 TRBD1 . CASSLGQGFNQPQHF TGTGCCAGCAGCTTAGGACAGGGTTTCAATCAGCCCCAGCATTTT
TRBJ2-1 TRBV24-1 TRBD1 few CATSDLAGTGGGGEQFF TGTGCCACCAGTGATTTGGCCGGGACAGGGGGCGGGGGTGAGCAGTTCTTC
TRBJ2-7 TRBV20-1 . . CSARALQSYEQYF TGCAGTGCTAGAGCCTTACAGAGCTACGAGCAGTACTTC
TRBJ1-5 TRBV4-3 . few CASSQDWGEPQHF TGCGCCAGCAGCCAAGATTGGGGGGAGCCCCAGCATTTT
TRBJ2-7 TRBV13 . once CASRRTGEAYEQYF TGTGCCAGCAGGCGGACCGGAGAAGCCTACGAGCAGTACTTC
TRBJ1-1 TRBV11-2 . . CASSLAGGKYAEAFF TGTGCCAGCAGCTTAGCGGGGGGGAAGTACGCTGAAGCTTTCTTT
TRBJ2-5 TRBV7-7 . . CASSLVGGPSGTQYF TGTGCCAGCAGCTTAGTTGGGGGCCCTTCGGGGACCCAGTACTTC
TRBJ1-5 TRBV30 TRBD1 . CVMKDRESNQPQHF TGTGTCATGAAGGACAGGGAAAGCAATCAGCCCCAGCATTTT
TRBJ1-5 TRBV7-2 . . CASSLMGQPQHF TGTGCCAGCAGCTTGATGGGACAGCCCCAGCATTTT
TRBJ2-7 TRBV18 . . CASSRETPPGEQYF TGTGCCAGCTCACGCGAGACCCCCCCTGGCGAGCAGTACTTC
TRBJ2-5 TRBV7-2 TRBD2 . CASSFTSGGMGETQYF TGTGCCAGCAGCTTTACTAGCGGGGGTATGGGAGAGACCCAGTACTTC
TRBJ2-5 TRBV27 TRBD1 few CASRTTGAKEVTQYF TGTGCCAGCAGGACGACAGGGGCGAAAGAAGTGACCCAGTACTTC
TRBJ2-7 TRBV3-1 . once CASSQGREQYF TGTGCCAGCAGCCAAGGCCGCGAGCAGTACTTC
TRBJ1-5 TRBV7-8 . few CASSLVEEQPQHF TGTGCCAGCAGCTTAGTTGAGGAGCAGCCCCAGCATTTT